Detailed here is one T cell receptor (beta chain). The data stem from a study of blood T cell repertoires in COVID-19. Using immunoSEQ multiplex PCR, the repertoire was profiled, and TCRdb retains in-frame clones only, with some absent. Of about 68,000 clones listed, approximately 80% are singletons. The V gene's germline CDR1 is MNHEY and CDR2 SMNVEV (reference sequence). Trimming removed 4 bases from V and 4 bases from J; junction bases left unmatched: 12. The CDR3 covers 17 residues. V and J are TRBV27 and TRBJ2-4, with 8 positions matching TRBD1. This sequence originates from a human donor in a cohort sampled during active COVID-19. Sequences were obtained from peripheral blood. The CDR3 region has the DNA TGTGCCAGCAGTTCGTCAGAGGACAGGGACTTGAAAAACATTCAGTACTTC. Protein sequence: CASSSSEDRDLKNIQYF.